These 23 T cell receptor beta chains were sequenced from one sample in a study of T cells in Graves' hyperthyroidism and ophthalmopathy. Authors of the study amplified TCR beta CDR3 regions from RNA transcripts. During a first-round RT-PCR of the TCR CDR3, the HTBI primer set was used. A single record per CDR3 protein comes from TCRdb applying MiXCR to the multiplex PCR reads. The sample includes about 380,000 distinct CDR3 sequences, roughly 14% of them seen just once. The sequenced sample consisted of blood. The receptors here all came from a man aged 25-45 years with Graves' hyperthyroidism that later progressed to Graves' ophthalmopathy.

For this clonotype: A much bigger clone sits one base away, suggesting this may be a read error. In this CDR3 the conserved last residue, phenylalanine or tryptophan, is missing, so a read error is likely. The chain combines TRBV2 with TRBJ1-2; D remains unclear. V lost 6 bases and J lost 7, with 18 bases in between. This CDR3 spans 14 amino acids. Germline V lookup: CDR1 SNHLY, CDR2 FYNNEI. The CDR3 DNA reads as TGTGCCAGCAGGAGAGGCAGCCAGACGGCTGGCTACACCATC. This codes for CASRRGSQTAGYTI.

This sequence joins TRBV5-1 and TRBJ1-6, with a possible D match to TRBD1 (5 bases). Per the germline V gene, CDR1 is SGHRS and CDR2 is YFSETQ. V lost 1 base, J lost 7 bases, and 12 bases lay in between. This CDR3 contains 15 residues. The CDR3 spells CASSLFQGSNSPLHF. The CDR3 DNA is TGCGCCAGCAGCTTGTTCCAGGGATCCAATTCACCCCTCCACTTT.

The rearrangement links TRBV7-2 to TRBJ2-2; no clear D. The ends were cut back, 0 bases at V and 6 bases at J, with 11 bases in the middle. CDR1 and CDR2 from the germline V gene are SGHTA and FQGNSA. The CDR3 loop spans 15 amino acids. The CDR3 DNA reads TGTGCCAGCAGCTTAGCTAGGTCCTCTCCCGGGGAGCTGTTTTTT. It specifies CASSLARSSPGELFF.

This clonotype was recorded many times. The chain carries TRBV6-6 and TRBJ2-2, with D perhaps TRBD1 (5 bases). Trimming removed 2 bases at V and 4 bases at J, with 20 bases between. The CDR3 is 18 residues long. Germline V CDR1 and CDR2: MNHNY, SVGAGI (reference sequence). The chain's CDR3 is CASSYRSRTGRGTGELFF. Here the CDR3 DNA reads TGTGCCAGCAGTTACAGGTCCCGAACAGGTCGCGGCACCGGGGAGCTGTTTTTT.

This clonotype has ten or more counts. The chain combines TRBV6-1 with TRBJ2-1; D gene ambiguous. Germline lookup yields CDR1 MNHNS and CDR2 SASEGT. This CDR3 region has 14 residues. Trimming pared 5 bases from V and 7 bases from J, leaving 15 bases between. CDR3 DNA sequence: TGTGCCAGCAGTTCCGACCACGCCAAGAATGAGCAGTTCTTC. As protein: CASSSDHAKNEQFF.

This clonotype was recorded at least ten times. The V and J genes are TRBV7-2 and TRBJ1-5; D is unresolved. The CDR3 runs 15 residues. V was shortened by 5 bases and J by 7 bases, with 18 bases between the two germline ends. The germline V gene encodes CDR1 SGHTA and CDR2 FQGNSA. The CDR3 here is CASSDSVRGLQPQHF. Here the CDR3 DNA reads TGTGCCAGCAGCGATAGTGTCCGGGGTTTACAGCCCCAGCATTTT.

This clonotype has ten or more counts. The chain couples TRBV7-9 to TRBJ2-2, with D unclear. Trimming shortened V by 6 bases and J by 1 base, and 9 bases separated the two germline ends. The CDR3 totals 14 residues. Per the germline V gene, CDR1 is SEHNR and CDR2 is FQNEAQ (reference sequence). The CDR3 nucleotides read TGTGCCAGCAGTCGGCAGGTGAACACCGGGGAGCTGTTTTTT. Its translation: CASSRQVNTGELFF.

This clonotype was observed many times. CDR3 sequence (DNA): TGCGCCAGCAGTAAAAGTCGACTAAATAATTCACCCCTCCACTTT. Translated, it gives CASSKSRLNNSPLHF. The V gene is TRBV10-2, the J gene TRBJ1-6; D is unclear. The CDR3 covers 15 residues. Germline-derived CDR1 and CDR2 are WSHSY and SAAADI. The V and J ends lost 5 bases and 5 bases respectively, with 13 bases between them.

The V call is TRBV6-1, the J call TRBJ1-6, with 11 nucleotides matching TRBD1. This CDR3 comprises 16 residues. J was trimmed by 7 bases and V by 7 bases; bases with no gene match: 9. In germline, CDR1 is MNHNS, CDR2 SASEGT. This CDR3 is CASKTLWDRGNSPLHF. Here the CDR3 DNA reads TGTGCCAGCAAAACACTTTGGGACAGGGGGAATTCACCCCTCCACTTT.

This clonotype was seen at least ten times. V usage is TRBV12-3 or TRBV12-4 and J usage is TRBJ1-5, with D perhaps TRBD1 (6 bases). V was cut by 6 bases and J by 5 bases, with 14 bases left in between. The CDR3 runs 14 residues. The CDR3 nucleotides read TGTGCCAGCAGGCGTGGACAGCCCTATCAGCCCCAGCATTTT. This encodes CASRRGQPYQPQHF.

This clonotype came up a few times. The chain uses TRBV13 and TRBJ1-6; 10 nucleotides agree with TRBD1. The CDR3 runs to 14 residues. V was clipped by 5 bases and J by 9 bases; unmatched bases: 4. CDR1 PRHDT and CDR2 FYEKMQ come from the germline V gene (reference sequence). The CDR3 coding sequence is TGTGCCAGCAGCCAGACAGGGGGCGGTTCACCCCTCCACTTT. The encoded protein is CASSQTGGGSPLHF.

This clonotype was counted at least ten times. The chain uses TRBV19 and TRBJ1-1; D is uncertain. With 4 bases removed from V and 4 bases from J, the gap between germline ends came to 13 bases. Per germline, CDR1 LNHDA and CDR2 SQIVND (reference sequence). This CDR3 region has 14 residues. The CDR3 DNA is TGTGCCAGTAGTACTAAAGAGTCGGGCACTGAAGCTTTCTTT. Translation: CASSTKESGTEAFF.

This clonotype has a handful of counts. The V gene is TRBV4-1, the J gene TRBJ2-2; 12 bases agree with TRBD2. Germline assignment: CDR1 MGHRA and CDR2 YSYEKL. Trimming took 1 base from V and 7 from J; bases not matched to a gene: 13. This CDR3 contains 19 residues. The CDR3 DNA is TGCGCCAGCAGCCAAGGATTCCTCCTAGCGGGGGGGGTCGGCGGGGAGCTGTTTTTT. This sequence encodes CASSQGFLLAGGVGGELFF.

This clonotype was seen repeatedly, ten times or more. The V and J genes are TRBV6-1 and TRBJ2-2; TRBD1 agrees at 7 bases. The trim removed 5 bases at V and 5 bases at J, leaving 2 bases unmatched. CDR1 and CDR2 from the germline V gene are MNHNS and SASEGT. CDR3 size: 13 residues. CDR3 coding DNA: TGTGCCAGCAGTTCCAGGGGGACCGGGGAGCTGTTTTTT. This translates into CASSSRGTGELFF.

With respect to this clonotype: The junction shows a germline mismatch at one end, possibly a read error. The chain carries TRBV20-1 and TRBJ2-2; the D gene is possibly TRBD2 (6 bases). The CDR3 covers 13 residues. Germline-derived CDR1 and CDR2 are DFQATT and SNEGSKA (reference sequence). The CDR3 DNA reads as TGCAGTGCCCAGCGGCGATACACCGGGGGGCTGTTTTTT. Residues: CSAQRRYTGGLFF.

DNA of the CDR3: TGCAGCCTGGGGGCAGGTCTTGAAGCTTTCTTT. Its translation: CSLGAGLEAFF. The chain has TRBV29-1 and TRBJ1-1, with a possible D match to TRBD1 (6 bases). The V gene's germline CDR1 is SQVTM and CDR2 ANQGSEA. V lost 8 bases, J lost 7 bases, and 14 bases lay in between. This CDR3 has 11 amino acids.

The chain couples TRBV3-1 to TRBJ2-7, with unresolved D. V was shortened by 4 bases and J by 3 bases, with 13 bases between the two germline ends. The germline V gene encodes CDR1 LGHDT and CDR2 YNNKEL (reference sequence). CDR3 length: 14 residues. The CDR3 DNA reads as TGTGCCAGCAGCCTAAGAAATCGGGTCTACGAGCAGTACTTC. This codes for CASSLRNRVYEQYF.

The table lists this clonotype with many counts. The V and J genes are TRBV7-9 and TRBJ2-1; 14 bases agree with TRBD2. The CDR3 sequence is 17 residues long. Losses at the gene ends were 4 bases for V and 0 bases for J; bases not matched to a gene: 2. CDR1 is SEHNR, CDR2 FQNEAQ, per germline (reference sequence). CDR3 region: CASSSGTSGGSYNEQFF. The CDR3 nucleotides are TGTGCCAGCAGCTCAGGGACTAGCGGGGGCTCCTACAATGAGCAGTTCTTC.

V gene TRBV3-1 combines with J gene TRBJ1-6; no firm D call. CDR1 is LGHDT and CDR2 is YNNKEL in the germline V gene (reference sequence). Trimming pared 1 base from V and 9 bases from J, leaving 7 bases between. This CDR3 region has 13 residues. CDR3 protein: CASSQGRFSPLHF. Here the CDR3 DNA reads TGTGCCAGCAGCCAAGGGCGTTTTTCACCCCTCCACTTT. Full variable domain (remainder filled in from reference TRBV3-1 and TRBJ1-6): DTAVSQTPKYLVTQMGNDKSIKCEQNLGHDTMYWYKQDSKKFLKIMFSYNNKELIINETVPNRFSPKSPDKAHLNLHINSLELGDSAVYFCASSQGRFSPLHFGNGTRLTVT.

This clonotype was recorded many times. V gene TRBV12-3 or TRBV12-4 combines with J gene TRBJ1-6; D uncertain. This CDR3 has 14 residues. V lost 4 bases and J lost 7, with 11 bases in between. The CDR3 loop is CASSYARLNSPLHF. CDR3 DNA: TGTGCCAGCAGTTATGCCAGACTAAATTCACCCCTCCACTTT.

This clonotype was found a few times. The chain employs TRBV7-2 and TRBJ2-1; the D is unclear. The germline CDR1 and CDR2 sequences are SGHTA and FQGNSA. The CDR3 is 12 residues long. V was pared by 1 base and J by 8 bases, with 6 bases between. In DNA, the CDR3 is TGTGCCAGCAGCTTAGTTAGCCATGAGCAGTTCTTC. Translating gives CASSLVSHEQFF.

In its sample, this clonotype was seen a few times. The chain employs TRBV9 and TRBJ2-7, with D possibly TRBD2 on 6 matching bases. CDR1 is SGDLS, CDR2 YYNGEE, per germline. Deletions cut 0 bases from V and 9 bases from J, with 16 bases between. This CDR3 spans 14 amino acids. This chain's CDR3 is CASSVGRKPTRQYF. The DNA of the CDR3 is TGTGCCAGCAGCGTAGGACGGAAGCCGACTAGGCAGTACTTC. The full variable domain, in which reference TRBV9 and TRBJ2-7 provide the parts outside the CDR3, is DSGVTQTPKHLITATGQRVTLRCSPRSGDLSVYWYQQSLDQGLQFLIQYYNGEERAKGNILERFSAQQFPDLHSELNLSSLELGDSALYFCASSVGRKPTRQYFGPGTRLTVT.

The table lists this clonotype with a few counts. The J gene is TRBJ2-1, the V gene TRBV6-1; D is possibly TRBD1 (6 bases). From germline, CDR1 is MNHNS and CDR2 SASEGT. V shed 6 bases and J shed 9 bases, with 18 bases lying between them. This CDR3 has 14 residues. The CDR3 sequence: CASRTGTRGGEQFF. CDR3 sequence (DNA): TGTGCCAGCAGGACCGGGACAAGAGGAGGTGAGCAGTTCTTC.